This T cell receptor (beta chain) appears in the sequencing data of a study of OX40 agonist ivuxolimab in advanced cancers. A note on the overall study: The costimulatory receptor OX40 (CD134) was targeted by ivuxolimab, a fully human IgG2 agonistic monoclonal antibody. Intravenous ivuxolimab was administered to patients every 2 weeks at six dose levels: 0.01, 0.1, 0.3, 1.5, 3 and 10 mg/kg. Among the approximately 54 dose-escalation patients, some 19 had hepatocellular carcinoma, about 15 melanoma, 9 renal cell carcinoma and 9 head and neck cancer. In the dose-escalation cohort, around 80% of patients were male, and the mean age was approximately 60 years with a range of 23 to 79. Prior anti-PD-1, anti-PD-L1 or anti-CTLA-4 therapy was permitted, and 30% to 50% of dose-escalation patients had received checkpoint inhibitors. Partial responses occurred in three dose-escalation patients: two with cutaneous melanoma and one with hepatocellular carcinoma. Peripheral TCRbeta sequencing aimed to test whether ivuxolimab altered TCR sequence diversity and caused clonal T-cell expansion. The paper describes the monotherapy dose-escalation part (N of about 54 patients) of the phase I trial of ivuxolimab. General findings and caveats noted by the study authors: Antigen specificity was not determined for the clonally expanded peripheral T cells. Partial responders in the 0.1-3.0 mg/kg groups had among the lowest normalized peripheral clonal expansion, especially among CD8+ T cells. At doses of 0.1 to 3.0 mg/kg, clonal expansion of both CD4+ and CD8+ T cells in blood was seen between baseline and week 6. After ivuxolimab, more expanded clones were found on average in CD8+ T cells than in CD4+ T cells. Low levels of normalized T-cell clonal expansion were also seen in some nonresponding patients.

Patients with a history of autoimmune disease or receiving systemic immunosuppression were excluded from the trial. Peripheral blood for TCR sequencing was drawn from every dose cohort at baseline, at cycle 4 day 1 and at cycle 7 day 1. Samples were obtained from an open-label, multicenter, first-in-human phase I dose-escalation trial of ivuxolimab. Adults with locally advanced or metastatic melanoma, renal cell, hepatocellular, or head and neck squamous cell carcinoma were enrolled in the trial. Before TCR sequencing, CD4+ T cells and CD8+ T cells from peripheral blood were sorted into separate populations. On this clone itself: The antigen it recognizes is unknown. The record has no base qualities; no much larger clone is one base away.

Genomic DNA was extracted from sorted cells for sequencing of the TCRbeta CDR3 region. TCRbeta CDR3 regions were sequenced using the immunoSEQ Assay. Here the immuneACCESS table is served through TCRdb, limited to in-frame sequences with V and J called. Missing clones are a known gap in these copies; in checked studies unresolved V genes cover under half, and the rest lacks a known reason. The sample table holds around 62,000 clones, of which approximately 80% were seen once. 1.5% to 2% of the sample is held by the ten biggest clonotypes. The sequence was collected from an adult with an advanced solid tumor such as melanoma, head and neck, liver or kidney cancer. The sample consisted of CD4+ or CD8+ T cells sorted from blood, taken in a trial of the OX40 agonist ivuxolimab.

The CDR3 in this case is CASSAGARTNYGYTF. The sequenced DNA is TGTGCCAGCAGCGCGGGGGCTAGGACAAACTATGGCTACACCTTC. The chain links TRBV9 with TRBJ1-2; D gene: possibly TRBD1, on 6 matching bases. V is clipped by 3 bases and J by 2 bases, and the sequence between their germline boundaries is 14 bases long. The germline V gene specifies SGDLS as CDR1 and YYNGEE as CDR2. Its CDR3 holds 15 amino acids, cysteine through phenylalanine. Only the CDR3 part of the read is kept: 45 bases, read in frame from the first base.